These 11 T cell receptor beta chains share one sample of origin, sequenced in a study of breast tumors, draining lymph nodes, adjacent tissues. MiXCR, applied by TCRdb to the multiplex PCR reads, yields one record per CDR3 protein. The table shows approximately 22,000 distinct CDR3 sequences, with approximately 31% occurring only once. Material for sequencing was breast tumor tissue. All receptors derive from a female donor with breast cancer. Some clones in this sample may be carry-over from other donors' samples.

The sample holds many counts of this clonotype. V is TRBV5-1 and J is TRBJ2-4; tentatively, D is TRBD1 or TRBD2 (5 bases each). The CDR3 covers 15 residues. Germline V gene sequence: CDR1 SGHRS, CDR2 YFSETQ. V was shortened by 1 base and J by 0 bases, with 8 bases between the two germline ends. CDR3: CASSLTGTAKNIQYF. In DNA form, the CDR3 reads TGCGCCAGCAGCTTGACGGGGACAGCCAAAAACATTCAGTACTTC.

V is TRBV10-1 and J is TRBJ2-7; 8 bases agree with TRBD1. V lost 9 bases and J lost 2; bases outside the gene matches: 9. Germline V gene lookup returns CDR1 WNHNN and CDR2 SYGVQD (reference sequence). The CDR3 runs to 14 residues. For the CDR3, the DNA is TGCGCCAGTTTGACAGGGGTAAATCCCTACGAGCAGTACTTC. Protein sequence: CASLTGVNPYEQYF.

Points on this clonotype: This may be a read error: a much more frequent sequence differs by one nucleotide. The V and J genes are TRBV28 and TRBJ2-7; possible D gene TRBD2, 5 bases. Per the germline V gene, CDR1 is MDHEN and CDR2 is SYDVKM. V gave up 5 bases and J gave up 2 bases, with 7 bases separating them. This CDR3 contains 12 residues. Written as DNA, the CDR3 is TGTGCCAGCAGTCACGGGGCCTACGAGCAGTACTTC. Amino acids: CASSHGAYEQYF.

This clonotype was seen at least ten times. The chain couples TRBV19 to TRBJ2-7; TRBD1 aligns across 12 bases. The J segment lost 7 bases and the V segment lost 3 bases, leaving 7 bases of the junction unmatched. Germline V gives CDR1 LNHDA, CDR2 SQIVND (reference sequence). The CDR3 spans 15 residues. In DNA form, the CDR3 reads TGTGCCAGTAGTATGCCGGGACAGGGGGCGCCTGAGCAGTACTTC. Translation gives CASSMPGQGAPEQYF.

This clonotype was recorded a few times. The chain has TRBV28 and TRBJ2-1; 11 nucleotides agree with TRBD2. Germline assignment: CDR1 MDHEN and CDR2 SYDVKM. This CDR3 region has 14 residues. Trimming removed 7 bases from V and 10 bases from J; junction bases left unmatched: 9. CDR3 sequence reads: CASKTPSGRYEQFF. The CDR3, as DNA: TGTGCCAGCAAAACGCCTAGCGGGAGGTACGAGCAGTTCTTC.

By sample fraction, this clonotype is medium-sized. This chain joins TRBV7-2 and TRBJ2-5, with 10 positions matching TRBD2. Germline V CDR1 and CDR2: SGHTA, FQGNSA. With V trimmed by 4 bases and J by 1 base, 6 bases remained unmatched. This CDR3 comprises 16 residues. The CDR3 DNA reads TGTGCCAGCAGCTCTAGCGGGAGAGCACTCCAAGAGACCCAGTACTTC. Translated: CASSSSGRALQETQYF.

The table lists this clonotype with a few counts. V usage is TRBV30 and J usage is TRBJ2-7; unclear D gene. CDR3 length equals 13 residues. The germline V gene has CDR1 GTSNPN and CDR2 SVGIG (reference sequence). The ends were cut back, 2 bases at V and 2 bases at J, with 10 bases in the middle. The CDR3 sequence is CAWSTGPPYEQYF. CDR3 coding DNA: TGTGCCTGGAGTACCGGCCCGCCCTACGAGCAGTACTTC.

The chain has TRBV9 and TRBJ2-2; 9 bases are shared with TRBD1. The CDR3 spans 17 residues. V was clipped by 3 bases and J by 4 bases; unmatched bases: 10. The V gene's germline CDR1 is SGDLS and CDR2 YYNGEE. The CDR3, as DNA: TGTGCCAGCAGCGAGGGGGACAGGGAAGTCACCACCGGGGAGCTGTTTTTT. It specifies CASSEGDREVTTGELFF. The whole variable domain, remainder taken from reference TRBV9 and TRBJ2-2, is DSGVTQTPKHLITATGQRVTLRCSPRSGDLSVYWYQQSLDQGLQFLIQYYNGEERAKGNILERFSAQQFPDLHSELNLSSLELGDSALYFCASSEGDREVTTGELFFGEGSRLTVL.

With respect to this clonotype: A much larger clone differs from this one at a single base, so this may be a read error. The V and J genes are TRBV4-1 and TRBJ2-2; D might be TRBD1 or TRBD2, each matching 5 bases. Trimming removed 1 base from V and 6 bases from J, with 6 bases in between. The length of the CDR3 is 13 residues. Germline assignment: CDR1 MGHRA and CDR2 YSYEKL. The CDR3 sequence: CASSQGDAGELFF. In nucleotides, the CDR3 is TGCGCCAGCAGCCAAGGGGACGCCGGGGAGCTGTTTTTT.

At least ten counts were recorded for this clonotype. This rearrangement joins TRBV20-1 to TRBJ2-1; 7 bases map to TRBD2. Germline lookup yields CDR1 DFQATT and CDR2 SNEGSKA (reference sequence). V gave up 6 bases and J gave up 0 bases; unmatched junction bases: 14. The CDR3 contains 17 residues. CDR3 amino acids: CSAPGLAVINSYNEQFF. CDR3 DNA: TGCAGTGCCCCCGGGCTAGCGGTAATAAACTCCTACAATGAGCAGTTCTTC.

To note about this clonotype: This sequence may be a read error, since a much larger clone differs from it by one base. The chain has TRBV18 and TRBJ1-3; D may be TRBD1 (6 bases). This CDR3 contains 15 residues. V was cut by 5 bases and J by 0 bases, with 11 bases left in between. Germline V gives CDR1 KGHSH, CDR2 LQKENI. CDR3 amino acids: CASSTDRPSGNTIYF. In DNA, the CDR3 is TGTGCCAGCTCAACCGACAGGCCCTCTGGAAACACCATATATTTT.